The TCR beta chain described here comes from a study of T cells in Graves' hyperthyroidism and ophthalmopathy. Regions amplified from RNA transcripts were the TCR beta CDR3 regions. During a first-round RT-PCR of the TCR CDR3, the HTBI primer set was used. One entry per CDR3 protein results from TCRdb running MiXCR on the multiplex PCR reads. The sample lists some 360,000 distinct CDR3 sequences, approximately 15% occurring once. The CDR3 consists of 13 residues. Unmatched junction bases numbered 4, after V lost 8 bases and J lost 0 bases. CDR1 is MDHEN, CDR2 SYDVKM, per germline. This clonotype came up many times.

The rearrangement uses TRBV28 and TRBJ2-7; 7 positions agree with TRBD1. The receptor's source is an older woman with Graves' hyperthyroidism. Sample: blood. The CDR3 reads CASATGSSYEQYF. CDR3 nucleotide sequence: TGTGCCAGCGCGACAGGGAGCTCCTACGAGCAGTACTTC.